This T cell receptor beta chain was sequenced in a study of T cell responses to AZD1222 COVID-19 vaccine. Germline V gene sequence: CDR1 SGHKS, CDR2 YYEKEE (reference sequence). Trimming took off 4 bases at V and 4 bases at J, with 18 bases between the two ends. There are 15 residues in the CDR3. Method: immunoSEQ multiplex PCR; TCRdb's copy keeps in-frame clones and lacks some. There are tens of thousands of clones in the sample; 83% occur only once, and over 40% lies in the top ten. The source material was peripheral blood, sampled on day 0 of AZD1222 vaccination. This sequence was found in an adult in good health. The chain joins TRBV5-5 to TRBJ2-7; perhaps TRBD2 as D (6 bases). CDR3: CASSLGGGSWYEQYF. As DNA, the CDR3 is TGTGCCAGCAGCCTCGGAGGAGGGAGCTGGTACGAGCAGTACTTC.